The 3 T cell receptor beta chains below were found in one sample sequenced in a study of Tregs in tolerant kidney transplant recipients. Profiled with immunoSEQ multiplex PCR; TCRdb holds only in-frame clones, not every one. The sample consists of over 60,000 clones, roughly 98% of them appearing once. Source: CD4+ T cells from blood, taken before the transplant. The receptors here all came from a human donor who received a combined kidney and bone marrow transplant.

The V gene is TRBV13, the J gene TRBJ1-2; 7 nucleotides line up with TRBD1. The junction had 20 bases not matched to a gene; V was cut back by 6 bases and J by 4 bases. CDR3 length equals 18 residues. Germline-derived CDR1 and CDR2 are PRHDT and FYEKMQ (reference sequence). CDR3 residues: CASSFGGVTGFPSYGYTF. CDR3 nucleotides: TGTGCCAGCAGTTTCGGCGGAGTGACAGGGTTTCCGTCCTATGGCTACACCTTC.

This clone appeared once. The genes are TRBV7-2 and TRBJ2-5; possible D gene TRBD1, 6 bases. Trimming shortened V by 5 bases and J by 2 bases, and 9 bases separated the two germline ends. The CDR3 is 13 amino acids. Germline CDR1 reads SGHTA; CDR2 reads FQGNSA. The CDR3 DNA is TGTGCCAGCAGCAGGACAGCTCAAGAGACCCAGTACTTC. This translates into CASSRTAQETQYF.

The genes are TRBV6-5 and TRBJ2-5; TRBD2 matches 11 bases. Unmatched junction bases numbered 2, after V lost 5 bases and J lost 0 bases. The CDR3 has 15 residues. Germline V gene sequence: CDR1 MNHEY, CDR2 SVGAGI. The CDR3: CASSASGGYQETQYF. The CDR3 region has the DNA TGTGCCAGCAGTGCTAGCGGGGGGTACCAAGAGACCCAGTACTTC.